Each of the 18 T cell receptor beta chains below was sequenced from the same sample in a study of OX40 agonist ivuxolimab in advanced cancers. Using immunoSEQ multiplex PCR, the repertoire was profiled, and TCRdb retains in-frame clones only, with some absent. Here the sample spans some 30,000 clones, about 87% being singletons. The specimen comprised CD4+ or CD8+ T cells sorted from blood, sampled in a trial of the OX40 agonist ivuxolimab. These receptors all come from an adult with an advanced solid tumor such as melanoma, head and neck, liver or kidney cancer.

The rearrangement uses TRBV7-9 and TRBJ2-7; the match to TRBD1 covers 7 bases. There are 13 residues in the CDR3. V lost 8 bases to trimming and J lost 6 bases; unmatched junction nucleotides: 10. Germline CDR1 SEHNR, CDR2 FQNEAQ (reference sequence). The CDR3 sequence: CASQRQGRGEQYF. The CDR3 bases are TGTGCCAGCCAGAGACAGGGACGAGGCGAGCAGTACTTC. Looking up the rest from reference TRBV7-9 and TRBJ2-7 gives the full variable domain: DTGVSQNPRHKITKRGQNVTFRCDPISEHNRLYWYRQTLGQGPEFLTYFQNEAQLEKSRLLSDRFSAERPKGSFSTLEIQRTEQGDSAMYLCASQRQGRGEQYFGPGTRLTVT.

The chain employs TRBV7-8 and TRBJ2-5; 8 bases match TRBD2. Germline values: CDR1 SGHVS, CDR2 FQNEAQ. V was pared by 1 base and J by 5 bases, with 9 bases of the junction left unmatched. The CDR3 loop spans 16 amino acids. CDR3 region: CASSLGRRGAIETQYF. The CDR3 region has the DNA TGTGCCAGCAGCTTAGGCCGGCGGGGGGCCATCGAGACCCAGTACTTC.

The chain links TRBV7-9 to TRBJ2-1; D is perhaps TRBD1 (6 bases). CDR3 size: 16 residues. V dropped 5 bases and J dropped 1 base, with 15 bases sitting between them. From germline, CDR1 is SEHNR and CDR2 FQNEAQ (reference sequence). This chain's CDR3 is CASSRSQGPSYNEQFF. Written as DNA, the CDR3 is TGTGCCAGCAGCCGATCACAGGGCCCATCCTACAATGAGCAGTTCTTC. Full variable domain (missing parts from reference TRBV7-9 and TRBJ2-1): DTGVSQNPRHKITKRGQNVTFRCDPISEHNRLYWYRQTLGQGPEFLTYFQNEAQLEKSRLLSDRFSAERPKGSFSTLEIQRTEQGDSAMYLCASSRSQGPSYNEQFFGPGTRLTVL.

This chain connects TRBV19 to TRBJ1-5; weak D call: TRBD1 (6 bases). V shed 2 bases and J shed 1 base, with 12 bases lying between them. There are 16 residues in the CDR3. Germline CDR1 reads LNHDA; CDR2 reads SQIVND (reference sequence). DNA for the CDR3: TGTGCCAGTAGTATACAACCAGGGGCCAGCAATCAGCCCCAGCATTTT. Translation: CASSIQPGASNQPQHF.

This clone appeared once. The CDR3 DNA is TGTGCCAGCAGTAGGGCAGGGGCCTACGAGCAGTACTTC. Encoded protein: CASSRAGAYEQYF. This rearrangement joins TRBV27 to TRBJ2-7; D is possibly TRBD1 (6 bases). This CDR3 is built from 13 residues. In germline, CDR1 is MNHEY, CDR2 SMNVEV (reference sequence). Deletions cut 5 bases from V and 2 bases from J, with 10 bases between.

The chain joins TRBV11-3 to TRBJ1-1, with no clear D. Trimming shortened V by 3 bases and J by 8 bases, and 10 bases separated the two germline ends. This CDR3 spans 12 amino acids. Germline V lookup: CDR1 SGHNT, CDR2 YENEEA. The CDR3 coding sequence is TGTGCCAGCAGCTTTTTAGGTAGAGAAGCTTTCTTT. The encoded protein is CASSFLGREAFF.

This clone was detected only a few times. The chain uses TRBV2 and TRBJ1-2; possible D gene TRBD1, 6 bases. V was cut by 5 bases and J by 4 bases, with 17 bases left in between. Per the germline V gene, CDR1 is SNHLY and CDR2 is FYNNEI. The CDR3 runs to 15 residues. CDR3 sequence reads: CASSTPGDPPYGYTF. CDR3 DNA: TGTGCCAGCAGTACCCCAGGGGACCCGCCCTATGGCTACACCTTC.

The chain combines TRBV27 with TRBJ2-7; 10 bases match TRBD2. CDR3 length: 15 amino acids. V was pared by 6 bases and J by 0 bases, with 5 bases of the junction left unmatched. The germline V gene encodes CDR1 MNHEY and CDR2 SMNVEV (reference sequence). CDR3 sequence: CASRGSGRYSYEQYF. CDR3 nucleotides: TGTGCCAGCAGGGGTAGCGGGAGGTACTCCTACGAGCAGTACTTC.

This chain joins TRBV11-2 and TRBJ1-1; D gene uncertain. The V end lost 1 base, the J end lost 7 bases, and 4 bases lay between the germline ends. The V gene's germline CDR1 is SGHAT and CDR2 FQNNGV. The CDR3 loop spans 11 amino acids. Here the CDR3 DNA reads TGTGCCAGCAGCTTAGTTGGTGAAGCTTTCTTT. The encoded protein is CASSLVGEAFF. The full variable domain, completed using reference TRBV11-2 and TRBJ1-1, is EAGVAQSPRYKIIEKRQSVAFWCNPISGHATLYWYQQILGQGPKLLIQFQNNGVVDDSQLPKDRFSAERLKGVDSTLKIQPAKLEDSAVYLCASSLVGEAFFGQGTRLTVV.

This clone has a handful of counts. The rearrangement links TRBV28 to TRBJ1-6; TRBD1 matches at 9 bases. This CDR3 region has 17 residues. From germline, CDR1 is MDHEN and CDR2 SYDVKM. After removal of 5 bases from V and 2 bases from J, the junction contained 7 bases not matched to a gene. The CDR3 loop reads CASSLTGGNTYNSPLHF. CDR3 DNA: TGTGCCAGCAGTCTTACAGGGGGCAACACCTATAATTCACCCCTCCACTTT.

The J gene is TRBJ1-1, the V gene TRBV29-1, with unresolved D. The CDR3 is 12 amino acids. Germline V lookup: CDR1 SQVTM, CDR2 ANQGSEA. Between the trimmed V and J ends, which lost 2 bases and 1 base, there was a span of 5 bases. CDR3 sequence reads: CSVEPQNTEAFF. CDR3 DNA: TGCAGCGTTGAACCACAGAACACTGAAGCTTTCTTT. Together with reference TRBV29-1 and TRBJ1-1, the CDR3 gives the full variable domain: SAVISQKPSRDICQRGTSLTIQCQVDSQVTMMFWYRQQPGQSLTLIATANQGSEATYESGFVIDKFPISRPNLTFSTLTVSNMSPEDSSIYLCSVEPQNTEAFFGQGTRLTVV.

The chain couples TRBV5-8 to TRBJ1-1; D not resolved. The length of the CDR3 is 12 residues. The germline V gene has CDR1 SGHTS and CDR2 YDEGEE. V was pared by 2 bases and J by 4 bases, with 6 bases between. CDR3 DNA: TGTGCCAGCAGCTTATGGTTCACTGAAGCTTTCTTT. It specifies CASSLWFTEAFF. The full variable domain, its missing parts supplied by reference TRBV5-8 and TRBJ1-1, is EAGVTQSPTHLIKTRGQQATLRCSPISGHTSVYWYQQALGLGLQFLLWYDEGEERNRGNFPPRFSGRQFPNYSSELNVNALELEDSALYLCASSLWFTEAFFGQGTRLTVV.

This chain joins TRBV19 and TRBJ2-5; D might be TRBD2 (9 bases). The J call is doubtful: the DNA matches TRBJ2-7 better. Germline V gene data show CDR1 as LNHDA and CDR2 as SQIVND (reference sequence). The CDR3 totals 16 residues. This chain's CDR3 is CASSRGLAGPAYEQYF. In DNA, the CDR3 is TGTGCCAGTAGCAGGGGGCTAGCGGGACCGGCATACGAGCAGTACTTC.

The V gene is TRBV6-6, the J gene TRBJ1-5, with D possibly being TRBD1 (6 bases). This CDR3 has 14 amino acids. From germline, CDR1 is MNHNY and CDR2 SVGAGI (reference sequence). V was cut by 6 bases and J by 6 bases, with 15 bases left in between. The CDR3 sequence is CASSPKGGLQPQHF. The CDR3 DNA reads TGTGCCAGCAGCCCTAAGGGGGGCCTTCAGCCCCAGCATTTT.

The rearrangement links TRBV29-1 to TRBJ2-3; the match to TRBD2 covers 9 bases. Germline CDR1 SQVTM, CDR2 ANQGSEA. CDR3 length: 14 residues. With 6 bases clipped from V and 7 bases from J, the junction kept 11 bases outside the gene matches. CDR3 bases: TGCAGCGTGCCGGTAGCGGGAGAGGGAAATACGCAGTATTTT. This sequence encodes CSVPVAGEGNTQYF.

The V call is TRBV7-8, the J call TRBJ2-7; D perhaps matches TRBD2 (6 bases). CDR3 length equals 13 residues. In germline, CDR1 is SGHVS, CDR2 FQNEAQ. The V end was cut by 1 base, the J end by 8 bases, with 12 bases between. CDR3 DNA: TGTGCCAGCAGCTTAGGGGAGGTGATTCAGCAGTACTTC. Translated, it gives CASSLGEVIQQYF.

The V and J genes are TRBV2 and TRBJ1-4; TRBD1 matches 10 bases. Per germline, CDR1 SNHLY and CDR2 FYNNEI. Trimming at V came to 7 bases and at J to 10 bases, leaving 9 bases not matched to a gene. There are 14 residues in the CDR3. As DNA, the CDR3 is TGTGCCAGCATAGATGACAGGGGGCCCGGAAAACTGTTTTTT. This sequence encodes CASIDDRGPGKLFF. The full variable domain, its missing parts supplied by reference TRBV2 and TRBJ1-4, is EPEVTQTPSHQVTQMGQEVILRCVPISNHLYFYWYRQILGQKVEFLVSFYNNEISEKSEIFDDQFSVERPDGSNFTLKIRSTKLEDSAMYFCASIDDRGPGKLFFGSGTQLSVL.

Only one count was recorded for this clone. The chain uses TRBV27 and TRBJ2-1, with 9 bases fitting TRBD2. V shed 2 bases and J 8 bases; nucleotides not matched to a gene: 16. Germline-derived CDR1 and CDR2 are MNHEY and SMNVEV (reference sequence). The CDR3 has 18 residues. The CDR3 loop reads CASSLPSVNRGGDDEQFF. The CDR3 nucleotides are TGTGCCAGCAGTTTACCCTCCGTGAATCGCGGGGGGGACGATGAGCAGTTCTTC.